This is a list of T cell receptor beta chains from one sample in a study of shared clonotypes between healthy human individuals. Sequenced by immunoSEQ multiplex PCR; TCRdb stores in-frame clones only, minus some. The data hold 2 million to 2.5 million clones, with roughly 90% observed a single time. The specimen sequenced was naive CD4+ T cells from PBMCs. These receptors were obtained from a man aged 18 to 29 in good health. Some clones in this sample may be carry-over from other donors' samples. Both conserved end residues are part of each CDR3. Each record gives: clone size, J gene, D gene, V gene, CDR3 protein, CDR3 DNA. D genes are given only for firm matches. Size is omitted from some rows. Given values are once, few, many or a class for expanded clones.

abundance: .
j_gene: TRBJ2-1
d_gene: TRBD1
v_gene: TRBV4-1
CDR3aa: CASSQAPGTELYNEQFF
CDR3nt: TGCGCCAGCAGCCAAGCCCCCGGGACAGAGCTTTACAATGAGCAGTTCTTC

abundance: .
j_gene: TRBJ2-7
d_gene: .
v_gene: TRBV7-2
CDR3aa: CASSPIWAGTTSYEQYF
CDR3nt: TGTGCCAGCAGCCCGATTTGGGCAGGGACCACCTCCTACGAGCAGTACTTC

abundance: .
j_gene: TRBJ2-2
d_gene: TRBD1
v_gene: TRBV7-3
CDR3aa: CASSIGRMPGQGDTGELFF
CDR3nt: TGTGCCAGCAGTATTGGTAGGATGCCGGGACAGGGGGATACCGGGGAGCTGTTTTTT

abundance: .
j_gene: TRBJ1-3
d_gene: .
v_gene: TRBV6-6
CDR3aa: CASSYVDGTPLNTIYF
CDR3nt: TGTGCCAGCAGTTACGTGGACGGCACACCTCTAAACACCATATATTTT

abundance: .
j_gene: TRBJ2-1
d_gene: TRBD1
v_gene: TRBV7-3
CDR3aa: CASSLNSGTGYNEQFF
CDR3nt: TGTGCCAGCAGCCTGAACTCCGGGACAGGATACAATGAGCAGTTCTTC

abundance: .
j_gene: TRBJ2-2
d_gene: .
v_gene: TRBV9
CDR3aa: CASSFTSEGGELFF
CDR3nt: TGTGCCAGCAGCTTTACATCGGAAGGCGGGGAGCTGTTTTTT

abundance: .
j_gene: TRBJ1-1
d_gene: .
v_gene: TRBV10-1
CDR3aa: CASSSNYGNTEAFF
CDR3nt: TGCGCCAGCAGTTCCAATTACGGGAACACTGAAGCTTTCTTT

abundance: .
j_gene: TRBJ1-1
d_gene: .
v_gene: TRBV5-1
CDR3aa: CASSLDTDTEAFF
CDR3nt: TGCGCCAGCAGCTTGGACACGGACACTGAAGCTTTCTTT

abundance: .
j_gene: TRBJ1-4
d_gene: .
v_gene: TRBV5-1
CDR3aa: CASSFNGAEEKLFF
CDR3nt: TGCGCCAGCAGCTTTAATGGGGCAGAGGAAAAACTGTTTTTT

abundance: once
j_gene: TRBJ1-1
d_gene: .
v_gene: TRBV5-4
CDR3aa: CASSSLDRVYTEAFF
CDR3nt: TGTGCCAGCAGCTCTCTAGACAGAGTTTACACTGAAGCTTTCTTT

abundance: .
j_gene: TRBJ2-3
d_gene: TRBD1
v_gene: TRBV6-5
CDR3aa: CASKGAQLPTDTQYF
CDR3nt: TGTGCCAGCAAGGGGGCACAGCTCCCCACAGATACGCAGTATTTT

abundance: few
j_gene: TRBJ1-1
d_gene: .
v_gene: TRBV5-4
CDR3aa: CASSFQAGTEAFF
CDR3nt: TGTGCCAGCAGCTTCCAGGCCGGCACTGAAGCTTTCTTT

abundance: .
j_gene: TRBJ2-7
d_gene: .
v_gene: TRBV5-1
CDR3aa: CASSLSAGMGNEQYF
CDR3nt: TGCGCCAGCAGCTTGAGTGCAGGGATGGGGAACGAGCAGTACTTC

abundance: .
j_gene: TRBJ2-1
d_gene: .
v_gene: TRBV27
CDR3aa: CASMRLPTNNEQFF
CDR3nt: TGTGCCAGCATGCGCCTACCCACCAACAATGAGCAGTTCTTC

abundance: .
j_gene: TRBJ1-3
d_gene: .
v_gene: TRBV7-9
CDR3aa: CASSLVEGLPSGNTIYF
CDR3nt: TGTGCCAGCAGCTTAGTGGAAGGTCTGCCTTCTGGAAACACCATATATTTT

abundance: .
j_gene: TRBJ1-1
d_gene: .
v_gene: TRBV6-1
CDR3aa: CASRPDGTKNTEAFF
CDR3nt: TGTGCCAGCAGACCGGACGGAACTAAGAACACTGAAGCTTTCTTT

abundance: .
j_gene: TRBJ1-1
d_gene: .
v_gene: TRBV28
CDR3aa: CASSFLRGEAFF
CDR3nt: TGTGCCAGCAGTTTTTTAAGGGGAGAAGCTTTCTTT

abundance: .
j_gene: TRBJ2-3
d_gene: .
v_gene: TRBV5-1
CDR3aa: CASTPSVGDTQYF
CDR3nt: TGCGCCAGCACTCCGTCAGTGGGAGATACGCAGTATTTT

abundance: .
j_gene: TRBJ2-1
d_gene: .
v_gene: TRBV27
CDR3aa: CASSLWGGNYYNEQFF
CDR3nt: TGTGCCAGCAGTTTATGGGGCGGGAATTACTACAATGAGCAGTTCTTC

abundance: .
j_gene: TRBJ2-1
d_gene: TRBD2
v_gene: TRBV19
CDR3aa: CASSTGGREGRNEQFF
CDR3nt: TGTGCCAGTAGTACCGGGGGGCGGGAGGGCCGCAATGAGCAGTTCTTC

abundance: .
j_gene: TRBJ2-7
d_gene: .
v_gene: TRBV21-1
CDR3aa: CASTQLAGSYEQYF
CDR3nt: TGTGCCAGCACCCAACTAGCGGGCTCCTACGAGCAGTACTTC

abundance: .
j_gene: TRBJ2-3
d_gene: TRBD2
v_gene: TRBV18
CDR3aa: CASSSGLAGRTDTQYF
CDR3nt: TGTGCCAGCTCATCGGGACTAGCGGGAAGGACAGATACGCAGTATTTT

abundance: .
j_gene: TRBJ1-5
d_gene: .
v_gene: TRBV28
CDR3aa: CASTRGTNQPQHF
CDR3nt: TGTGCCAGCACGCGGGGTACGAATCAGCCCCAGCATTTT

abundance: .
j_gene: TRBJ2-7
d_gene: .
v_gene: TRBV7-2
CDR3aa: CASSLASLMAEQYF
CDR3nt: TGTGCCAGCAGCTTAGCGTCCCTCATGGCCGAGCAGTACTTC

abundance: .
j_gene: TRBJ2-7
d_gene: .
v_gene: TRBV19
CDR3aa: CASSLDGRGLYEQYF
CDR3nt: TGTGCCAGTAGCTTGGACGGTCGAGGCCTCTACGAGCAGTACTTC

abundance: .
j_gene: TRBJ2-1
d_gene: .
v_gene: TRBV5-1
CDR3aa: CASSRTGTYNEQFF
CDR3nt: TGCGCCAGCAGTAGAACCGGGACCTACAATGAGCAGTTCTTC

abundance: .
j_gene: TRBJ2-4
d_gene: .
v_gene: TRBV10-1
CDR3aa: CASSPVIGDIQYF
CDR3nt: TGCGCCAGCAGCCCTGTAATCGGTGACATTCAGTACTTC

abundance: .
j_gene: TRBJ1-4
d_gene: .
v_gene: TRBV19
CDR3aa: CASSISEKLFF
CDR3nt: TGTGCCAGTAGTATTTCTGAAAAACTGTTTTTT

abundance: .
j_gene: TRBJ2-3
d_gene: TRBD2
v_gene: TRBV5-1
CDR3aa: CASSSGTSGRSDTQYF
CDR3nt: TGCGCCAGCAGTTCCGGAACTAGCGGGAGATCAGATACGCAGTATTTT

abundance: .
j_gene: TRBJ2-1
d_gene: .
v_gene: TRBV9
CDR3aa: CASSVGGAHNEQFF
CDR3nt: TGTGCCAGCAGCGTAGGAGGGGCCCACAATGAGCAGTTCTTC

abundance: .
j_gene: TRBJ2-4
d_gene: .
v_gene: TRBV13
CDR3aa: CASSLGWDQLAKNIQYF
CDR3nt: TGTGCCAGCAGCTTAGGATGGGACCAACTAGCCAAAAACATTCAGTACTTC

abundance: .
j_gene: TRBJ2-1
d_gene: TRBD2
v_gene: TRBV5-1
CDR3aa: CASSLLAGYNEQFF
CDR3nt: TGCGCCAGCAGCTTACTAGCGGGGTACAATGAGCAGTTCTTC

abundance: once
j_gene: TRBJ2-1
d_gene: .
v_gene: TRBV28
CDR3aa: CASSPHRGEQFF
CDR3nt: TGTGCCAGCAGTCCCCATAGGGGGGAGCAGTTCTTC

abundance: .
j_gene: TRBJ2-7
d_gene: TRBD2
v_gene: TRBV2
CDR3aa: CASSRGGRLYEQYF
CDR3nt: TGTGCCAGCAGTCGTGGCGGGAGGCTTTACGAGCAGTACTTC

abundance: .
j_gene: TRBJ1-5
d_gene: .
v_gene: TRBV6-6
CDR3aa: CASSYEEHQPQHF
CDR3nt: TGTGCCAGCAGTTACGAAGAGCATCAGCCCCAGCATTTT

abundance: .
j_gene: TRBJ2-7
d_gene: TRBD2
v_gene: TRBV11-1
CDR3aa: CASSVSGRAGNEQYF
CDR3nt: TGTGCCAGCAGCGTTAGCGGGAGGGCCGGGAACGAGCAGTACTTC

abundance: once
j_gene: TRBJ2-7
d_gene: TRBD2
v_gene: TRBV7-6
CDR3aa: CASSPRTSGYEQYF
CDR3nt: TGTGCCAGCAGCCCCCGGACTAGCGGCTACGAGCAGTACTTC

abundance: .
j_gene: TRBJ1-5
d_gene: .
v_gene: TRBV29-1
CDR3aa: CSVEWGSNQPQHF
CDR3nt: TGCAGCGTTGAGTGGGGTTCCAATCAGCCCCAGCATTTT

abundance: .
j_gene: TRBJ2-3
d_gene: .
v_gene: TRBV4-1
CDR3aa: CASSQELGRAGTDTQYF
CDR3nt: TGCGCCAGCAGCCAAGAATTAGGTAGAGCAGGGACAGATACGCAGTATTTT

abundance: .
j_gene: TRBJ2-5
d_gene: TRBD2
v_gene: TRBV5-4
CDR3aa: CASSFRLAGGETQYF
CDR3nt: TGTGCCAGCAGCTTCAGACTAGCGGGAGGGGAGACCCAGTACTTC

abundance: .
j_gene: TRBJ1-1
d_gene: .
v_gene: TRBV18
CDR3aa: CASSPNRGGTEAFF
CDR3nt: TGTGCCAGCTCACCCAATAGGGGGGGCACTGAAGCTTTCTTT

abundance: .
j_gene: TRBJ1-2
d_gene: .
v_gene: TRBV6-5
CDR3aa: CASSYRNTANYGYTF
CDR3nt: TGTGCCAGCAGTTACCGTAATACTGCAAACTATGGCTACACCTTC